The T cell receptor (beta chain) under discussion was sequenced for a study of shared clonotypes between healthy human individuals. For the study at large: Each donor had three CD4 naive, three CD4 memory, two CD8 naive and one CD8 memory plate.

Replicate PCRs from sorted subsets contained roughly 200 ng DNA, which is around 30,000 T cell genomes. Produced via immunoSEQ multiplex PCR; TCRdb's table is partial and in-frame only. The profile covers a few million clones, with approximately 93% appearing a single time and about 0.39% taken by the ten largest. The germline V gene has CDR1 MDHEN and CDR2 SYDVKM. V gave up 6 bases and J gave up 0 bases; unmatched junction bases: 11. This CDR3 has 18 residues. The study enrolled healthy HIV-negative adults without recent acute infections or vaccinations as donors. The split of CD4+ cells yielded CD45RA+ naive and CD45RA-negative memory subsets.

V gene TRBV28 combines with J gene TRBJ2-7; 13 bases agree with TRBD2. The origin of this receptor is a young man in good health. Some clones in this sample may be carry-over from other donors' samples. Source material: naive CD4+ T cells from PBMCs. Subset described: CD45RA+ positively selected. The CDR3 DNA follows: TGTGCCAGCAGGTCCTGGACTAGCGGGAGCCGGAACTCCTACGAGCAGTACTTC. It encodes CASRSWTSGSRNSYEQYF. The whole variable domain, filled in from reference TRBV28 and TRBJ2-7, reads DVKVTQSSRYLVKRTGEKVFLECVQDMDHENMFWYRQDPGLGLRLIYFSYDVKMKEKGDIPEGYSVSREKKERFSLILESASTNQTSMYLCASRSWTSGSRNSYEQYFGPGTRLTVT.